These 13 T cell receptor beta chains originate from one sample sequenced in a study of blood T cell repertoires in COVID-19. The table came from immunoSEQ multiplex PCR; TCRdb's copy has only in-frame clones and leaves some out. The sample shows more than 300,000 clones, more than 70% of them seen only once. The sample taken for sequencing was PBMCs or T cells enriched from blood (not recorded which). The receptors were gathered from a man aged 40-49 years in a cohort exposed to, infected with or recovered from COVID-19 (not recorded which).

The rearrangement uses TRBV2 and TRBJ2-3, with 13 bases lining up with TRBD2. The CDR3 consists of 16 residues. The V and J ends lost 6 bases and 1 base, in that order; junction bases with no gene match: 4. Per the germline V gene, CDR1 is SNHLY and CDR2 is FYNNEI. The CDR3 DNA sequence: TGTGCCAGCAGGATGGGGACTAGCGGGGGCACAGATACGCAGTATTTT. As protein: CASRMGTSGGTDTQYF.

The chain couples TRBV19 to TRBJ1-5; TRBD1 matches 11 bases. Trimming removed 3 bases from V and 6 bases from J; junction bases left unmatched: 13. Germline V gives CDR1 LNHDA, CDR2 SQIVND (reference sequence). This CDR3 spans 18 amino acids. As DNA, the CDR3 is TGTGCCAGTAGTATCTATCCGGACAGGGGGCTTTTTAGTCAGCCCCAGCATTTT. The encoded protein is CASSIYPDRGLFSQPQHF.

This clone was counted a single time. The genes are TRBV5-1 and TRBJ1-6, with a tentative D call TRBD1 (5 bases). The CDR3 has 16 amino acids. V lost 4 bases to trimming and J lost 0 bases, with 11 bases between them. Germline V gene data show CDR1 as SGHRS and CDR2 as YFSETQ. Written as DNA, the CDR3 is TGCGCCAGCAGCAGCGGGGGGACCTCCTATAATTCACCCCTCCACTTT. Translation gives CASSSGGTSYNSPLHF.

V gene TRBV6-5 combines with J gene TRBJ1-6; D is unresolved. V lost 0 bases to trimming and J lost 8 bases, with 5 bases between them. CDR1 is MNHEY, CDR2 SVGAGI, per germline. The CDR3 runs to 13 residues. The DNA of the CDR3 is TGTGCCAGCAGTTACTCGAGAGATTCACCCCTCCACTTT. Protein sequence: CASSYSRDSPLHF.

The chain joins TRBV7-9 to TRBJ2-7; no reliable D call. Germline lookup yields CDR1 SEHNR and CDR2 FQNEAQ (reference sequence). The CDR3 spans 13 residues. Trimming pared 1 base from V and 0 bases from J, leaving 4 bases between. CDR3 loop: CASSLGASYEQYF. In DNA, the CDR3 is TGTGCCAGCAGCTTAGGGGCCTCCTACGAGCAGTACTTC.

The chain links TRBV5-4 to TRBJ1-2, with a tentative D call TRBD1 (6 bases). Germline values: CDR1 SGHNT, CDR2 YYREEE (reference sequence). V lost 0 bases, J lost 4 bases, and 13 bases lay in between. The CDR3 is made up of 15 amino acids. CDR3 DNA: TGTGCCAGCAGCTTGGATCATTCACAGGGCTATGGCTACACCTTC. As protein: CASSLDHSQGYGYTF.

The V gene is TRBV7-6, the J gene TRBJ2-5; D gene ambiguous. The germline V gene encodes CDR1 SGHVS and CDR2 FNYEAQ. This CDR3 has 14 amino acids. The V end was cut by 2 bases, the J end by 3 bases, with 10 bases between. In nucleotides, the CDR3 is TGTGCCAGCAGCTTATATTTTGCGGAAGAGACCCAGTACTTC. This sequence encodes CASSLYFAEETQYF. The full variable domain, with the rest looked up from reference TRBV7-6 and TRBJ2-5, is GAGVSQSPRYKVTKRGQDVALRCDPISGHVSLYWYRQALGQGPEFLTYFNYEAQQDKSGLPNDRFSAERPEGSISTLTIQRTEQRDSAMYRCASSLYFAEETQYFGPGTRLLVL.

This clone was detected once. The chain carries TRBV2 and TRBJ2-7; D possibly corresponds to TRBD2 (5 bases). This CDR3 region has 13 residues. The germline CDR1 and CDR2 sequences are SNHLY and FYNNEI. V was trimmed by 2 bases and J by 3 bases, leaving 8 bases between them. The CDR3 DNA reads TGTGCCAGCAGTGAAAGAGGGTTCTACGAGCAGTACTTC. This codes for CASSERGFYEQYF.

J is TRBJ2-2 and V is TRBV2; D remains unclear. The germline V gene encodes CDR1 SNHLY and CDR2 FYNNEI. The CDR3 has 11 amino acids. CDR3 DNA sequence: TGTGCAAGAGCGAAGTCCGGGGAGCTGTTTTTT. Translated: CARAKSGELFF.

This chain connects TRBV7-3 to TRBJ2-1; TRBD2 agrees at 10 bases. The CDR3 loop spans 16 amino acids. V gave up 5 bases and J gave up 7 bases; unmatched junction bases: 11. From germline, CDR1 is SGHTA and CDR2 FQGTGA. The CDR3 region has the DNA TGTGCCAGCAGCCGGAAAGCGGGAGGGCCGAAGAATGAGCAGTTCTTC. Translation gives CASSRKAGGPKNEQFF.

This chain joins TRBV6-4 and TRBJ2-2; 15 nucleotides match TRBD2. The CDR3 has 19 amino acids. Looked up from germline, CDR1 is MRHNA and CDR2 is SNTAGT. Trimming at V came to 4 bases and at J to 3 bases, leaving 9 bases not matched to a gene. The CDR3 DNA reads TGTGCCAGCAGTGCCGGACTAGCGGGAGGGCCAGAGTACACCGGGGAGCTGTTTTTT. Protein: CASSAGLAGGPEYTGELFF.

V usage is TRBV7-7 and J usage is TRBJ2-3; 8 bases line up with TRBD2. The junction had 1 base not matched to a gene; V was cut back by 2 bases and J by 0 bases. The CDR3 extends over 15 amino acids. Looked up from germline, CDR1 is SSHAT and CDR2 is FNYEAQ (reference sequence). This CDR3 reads CASSLLAGSTDTQYF. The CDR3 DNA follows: TGTGCCAGCAGCTTACTAGCGGGTAGCACAGATACGCAGTATTTT.

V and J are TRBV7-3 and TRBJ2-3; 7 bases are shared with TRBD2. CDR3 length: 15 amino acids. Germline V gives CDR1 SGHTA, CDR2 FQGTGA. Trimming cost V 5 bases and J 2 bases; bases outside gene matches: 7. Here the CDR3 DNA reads TGTGCCAGCAGCGAAAGCGGGATCGACACAGATACGCAGTATTTT. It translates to CASSESGIDTDTQYF.